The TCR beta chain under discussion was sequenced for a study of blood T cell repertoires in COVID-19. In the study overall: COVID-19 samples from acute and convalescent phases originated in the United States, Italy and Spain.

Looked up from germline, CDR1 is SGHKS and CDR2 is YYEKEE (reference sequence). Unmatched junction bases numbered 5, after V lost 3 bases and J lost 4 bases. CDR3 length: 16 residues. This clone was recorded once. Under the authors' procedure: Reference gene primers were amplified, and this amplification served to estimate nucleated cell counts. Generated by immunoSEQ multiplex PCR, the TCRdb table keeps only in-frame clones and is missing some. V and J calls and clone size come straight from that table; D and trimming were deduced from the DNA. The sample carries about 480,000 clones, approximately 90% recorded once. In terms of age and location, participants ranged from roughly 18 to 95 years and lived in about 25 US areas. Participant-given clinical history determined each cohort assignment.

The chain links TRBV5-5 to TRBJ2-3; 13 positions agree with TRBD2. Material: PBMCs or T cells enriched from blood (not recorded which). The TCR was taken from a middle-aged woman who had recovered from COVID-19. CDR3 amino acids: CASSSWTSGSADTQYF. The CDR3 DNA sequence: TGTGCCAGCAGCTCGTGGACTAGCGGGAGTGCAGATACGCAGTATTTT.